What follows are 19 T cell receptor beta chains derived from one specimen sequenced in a study of Ad26.COV2.S vaccination and SARS-CoV-2 variants. The treatment was: 15 to 20 received Ad26.COV2.S at low or high dose, single or two shots; roughly 5 received placebo; per-sample allocation not given. It was on day 63 after the first vaccine or placebo injection that samples were taken. Produced via immunoSEQ multiplex PCR; TCRdb's table is partial and in-frame only. The data contain about 450,000 clones, 89% of them seen just once; the ten biggest clones take up 2% to 3%. This sample comprised peripheral blood, obtained in a trial of Ad26.COV2.S vaccine versus placebo. The receptors come from a person between 18 and 59 years old who received the Ad26.COV2.S COVID-19 vaccine or a placebo.

The rearrangement links TRBV6-5 to TRBJ1-1; D not certain. The CDR3 is 15 amino acids. V gave up 0 bases and J gave up 4 bases, with 12 bases separating them. Germline lookup yields CDR1 MNHEY and CDR2 SVGAGI. The CDR3, as DNA: TGTGCCAGCAGTTACTCCGGAGCGAGGAGCACTGAAGCTTTCTTT. Its translation is CASSYSGARSTEAFF.

This sequence joins TRBV6-2 or TRBV6-3 and TRBJ1-2; 9 bases are a match to TRBD1. The ends lost 6 bases at V and 1 base at J; junction bases unmatched: 3. Germline V gene data show CDR1 as MNHEY and CDR2 as SVGEGT. The CDR3 has 14 amino acids. The CDR3 bases are TGTGCCAGCAGCCACAGGGGGCTTAACTATGGCTACACCTTC. The encoded protein is CASSHRGLNYGYTF.

This clone turned up a few times. The J gene is TRBJ1-2, the V gene TRBV3-1 (or the pseudogene TRBV3-2); D is ambiguous. CDR1 and CDR2 from the germline V gene are LGHDT and YNNKEL (reference sequence). The CDR3 length is 13 residues. Trimming cost V 1 base and J 4 bases, with 7 bases left between them. Here the CDR3 DNA reads TGTGCCAGCAGCCAAGGCCACAGCTATGGCTACACCTTC. Protein sequence: CASSQGHSYGYTF.

This clone was seen a single time. The junction differs from germline at one of its ends, possibly a read error. The chain combines TRBV27 with TRBJ2-5, with D tentatively TRBD2 (7 bases). Germline lookup yields CDR1 MNHEY and CDR2 SMNVEV (reference sequence). CDR3 size: 18 residues. DNA for the CDR3: TGTGCCAGGAGTTTATCGCTGGGAGAGGGGGGGAGAAAAGAGACCCAGTACTTC. This codes for CARSLSLGEGGRKETQYF.

The chain links TRBV12-5 to TRBJ2-5; D gene ambiguous. Germline V gene lookup returns CDR1 LGHNT and CDR2 FRNRAP. The CDR3 covers 14 residues. The V end was cut by 1 base, the J end by 1 base, with 7 bases between. The CDR3 coding sequence is TGTGCTAGTGGTTTGGGTCTGACCCAAGAGACCCAGTACTTC. Its translation: CASGLGLTQETQYF.

The chain joins TRBV7-2 to TRBJ2-2; D possibly corresponds to TRBD1 (5 bases). V gave up 2 bases and J gave up 4 bases, with 8 bases separating them. Germline CDR1 and CDR2: SGHTA and FQGNSA. The CDR3 runs to 14 residues. The CDR3 sequence is CASSLQGLTGELFF. The CDR3 DNA follows: TGTGCCAGCAGCTTACAGGGCCTCACCGGGGAGCTGTTTTTT.

The rearrangement uses TRBV9 and TRBJ2-7; possibly TRBD1 for D (6 bases). With 2 bases removed from V and 2 bases from J, the gap between germline ends came to 11 bases. The CDR3 contains 14 residues. Germline V CDR1 and CDR2: SGDLS, YYNGEE. The CDR3 loop is CASSVEDSAYEQYF. DNA for the CDR3: TGTGCCAGCAGCGTGGAGGACAGCGCCTACGAGCAGTACTTC.

The chain recombines TRBV13 with TRBJ1-5; D gene ambiguous. The CDR3 has 13 amino acids. CDR1 PRHDT and CDR2 FYEKMQ come from the germline V gene (reference sequence). V gave up 4 bases and J gave up 9 bases, with 13 bases separating them. The CDR3 bases are TGTGCCAGCAGCTGGGCAGGAAGCGGGCCCCAGCATTTT. As protein: CASSWAGSGPQHF.

This clone came up a few times. This rearrangement joins TRBV3-1 (or the pseudogene TRBV3-2) to TRBJ2-1, with D possibly matching TRBD1 (6 bases). The CDR3 length is 17 residues. Germline CDR1 and CDR2: LGHDT and YNNKEL (reference sequence). The V end was cut by 1 base, the J end by 7 bases, with 20 bases between. CDR3 loop: CASSQVWPGVGHNEQFF. CDR3 sequence (DNA): TGTGCCAGCAGCCAAGTTTGGCCAGGGGTAGGGCATAATGAGCAGTTCTTC.

This clone was seen just once. The chain links TRBV4-3 to TRBJ1-5; D unclear. Trimming cost V 0 bases and J 9 bases, with 15 bases left between them. Germline CDR1 is LGHNA and CDR2 is YSLEER. The CDR3 totals 15 residues. CDR3 sequence reads: CASSQDVAGYVPQHF. The CDR3 region has the DNA TGCGCCAGCAGCCAAGATGTCGCGGGGTATGTGCCCCAGCATTTT.

The rearrangement joins TRBV4-3 to TRBJ2-2, with 8 bases lining up with TRBD2. The CDR3 loop spans 17 amino acids. Germline assignment: CDR1 LGHNA and CDR2 YSLEER. Germline trimming cut 4 bases from V and 5 bases from J; bases unmatched to any gene: 12. CDR3 sequence reads: CASSPKPSGSETGELFF. CDR3 DNA sequence: TGCGCCAGCAGCCCGAAACCAAGCGGGAGTGAGACCGGGGAGCTGTTTTTT.

This chain links TRBV5-1 with TRBJ2-2; no clear D. This CDR3 region has 14 residues. The germline V gene has CDR1 SGHRS and CDR2 YFSETQ. Trimming left V 1 base short and J 1 base short, with 5 bases between. The CDR3 DNA follows: TGCGCCAGCAGCTTGAGTATGAACACCGGGGAGCTGTTTTTT. It translates to CASSLSMNTGELFF.

The gene calls are TRBV5-1 and TRBJ2-1, with a tentative D call TRBD2 (6 bases). Looked up from germline, CDR1 is SGHRS and CDR2 is YFSETQ. Trimming pared 4 bases from V and 5 bases from J, leaving 16 bases between. This CDR3 is 15 amino acids long. CDR3 sequence (DNA): TGCGCCAGCAGCCGAACGATAGCGGCCCACAATGAGCAGTTCTTC. Its protein product is CASSRTIAAHNEQFF.

The V gene is TRBV11-3, the J gene TRBJ2-5; D not certain. Trimming took off 5 bases at V and 1 base at J, with 11 bases between the two ends. The CDR3 is made up of 14 amino acids. CDR1 and CDR2 (germline): SGHNT, YENEEA. CDR3 sequence reads: CASSLKNVQETQYF. CDR3 in DNA: TGTGCCAGCAGCCTAAAGAACGTCCAAGAGACCCAGTACTTC.

In its sample, this clone was seen once. The rearrangement links TRBV24-1 to TRBJ1-1, with D possibly matching TRBD1 (5 bases). The CDR3 spans 13 residues. Germline V gene data show CDR1 as KGHDR and CDR2 as SFDVKD. V was shortened by 0 bases and J by 8 bases, with 9 bases between the two germline ends. The CDR3 DNA reads as TGTGCCACCAGTGATTTGGTCGGGGGAGAAGCTTTCTTT. Translation: CATSDLVGGEAFF.

The chain employs TRBV28 and TRBJ1-5; D not resolved. V dropped 0 bases and J dropped 1 base, with 7 bases sitting between them. Germline-derived CDR1 and CDR2 are MDHEN and SYDVKM. There are 15 residues in the CDR3. The CDR3 DNA reads TGTGCCAGCAGTTTATGGGCAGGCAGCAATCAGCCCCAGCATTTT. Translated, it gives CASSLWAGSNQPQHF. The variable domain in full, completed from reference TRBV28 and TRBJ1-5, reads DVKVTQSSRYLVKRTGEKVFLECVQDMDHENMFWYRQDPGLGLRLIYFSYDVKMKEKGDIPEGYSVSREKKERFSLILESASTNQTSMYLCASSLWAGSNQPQHFGDGTRLSIL.

The CDR3 DNA reads TGTGCCAGCAGCTTGCTCGGGACTAGAAAGGACAATGAGCAGTTCTTC. Translating it yields CASSLLGTRKDNEQFF. The chain recombines TRBV7-3 with TRBJ2-1; 8 bases match TRBD2. The CDR3 sequence is 16 residues long. With 3 bases clipped from V and 5 bases from J, the junction kept 9 bases outside the gene matches. The germline gives CDR1 SGHTA, CDR2 FQGTGA. The full variable domain, in which reference TRBV7-3 and TRBJ2-1 provide the parts outside the CDR3, is GAGVSQTPSNKVTEKGKYVELRCDPISGHTALYWYRQSLGQGPEFLIYFQGTGAADDSGLPNDRFFAVRPEGSVSTLKIQRTERGDSAVYLCASSLLGTRKDNEQFFGPGTRLTVL.

The J gene is TRBJ2-7, the V gene TRBV5-1; tentative D call: TRBD2 (5 bases). Germline CDR1 reads SGHRS; CDR2 reads YFSETQ. The CDR3 runs 14 residues. Trimming stripped 4 bases from V and 3 bases from J, with 14 bases between. The CDR3 coding sequence is TGCGCCAGCAGCCTCCGCGGGTCTATCTACGAGCAGTACTTC. Protein product: CASSLRGSIYEQYF.

V gene TRBV5-1 combines with J gene TRBJ2-3; D is possibly TRBD2 (5 bases). Trimming stripped 4 bases from V and 4 bases from J, with 22 bases between. CDR3 length: 17 residues. CDR1 is SGHRS, CDR2 YFSETQ, per germline. Written as DNA, the CDR3 is TGCGCCAGCAGCCAGATCGGAGGACCGAATCGCCCAGATACGCAGTATTTT. This codes for CASSQIGGPNRPDTQYF.